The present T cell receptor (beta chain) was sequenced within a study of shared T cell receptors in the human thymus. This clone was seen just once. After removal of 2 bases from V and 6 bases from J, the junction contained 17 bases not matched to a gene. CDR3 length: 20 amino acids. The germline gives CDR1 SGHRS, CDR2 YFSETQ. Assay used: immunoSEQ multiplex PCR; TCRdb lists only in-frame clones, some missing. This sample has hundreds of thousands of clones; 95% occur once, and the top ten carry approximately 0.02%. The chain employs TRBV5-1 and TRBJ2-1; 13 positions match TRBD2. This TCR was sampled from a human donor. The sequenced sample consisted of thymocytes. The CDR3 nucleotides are TGCGCCAGCAGCTTAGCACTTCCGGGACTAGCGGGACTACGGGGCAATGAGCAGTTCTTC. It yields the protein CASSLALPGLAGLRGNEQFF.